These T cell receptor beta chains were read from a single sample in a study of monozygotic twins with inflammatory bowel disease. For each CDR3 protein, TCRdb gives one entry from its re-call of the 5' RACE reads, without DNA. This sample's table reports 400,000 to 500,000 distinct CDR3 sequences. Sequencing used blood. The receptors come from a human donor with ulcerative colitis or Crohn's disease, or a healthy co-twin of an affected twin (not recorded which). Both conserved end residues are part of each CDR3.

J: TRBJ2-5
V: TRBV2
CDR3: CASSFSTSGTSGRAETQYF

J: TRBJ2-7
V: TRBV20-1
CDR3: CSAPNVAGGYEQYF

J: TRBJ1-4
V: TRBV6-2/TRBV6-3
CDR3: CASSFVSSSRLFF

J: TRBJ1-2
V: TRBV29-1
CDR3: CSVVSDGTNYGYTF

J: TRBJ2-7
V: TRBV12-3/TRBV12-4
CDR3: CASSYAEGNEQYF

J: TRBJ2-5
V: TRBV10-3
CDR3: CAISESKGAQETQYF

J: TRBJ1-2
V: TRBV5-1
CDR3: CASRDSQPGVNYGYTF

J: TRBJ2-2
V: TRBV29-1
CDR3: CSVRVAGELFF

J: TRBJ2-7
V: TRBV11-2
CDR3: CASSSLAGDDFSSYEQYF

J: TRBJ1-5
V: TRBV2
CDR3: CASSEGTGNNQPQHF

J: TRBJ1-2
V: TRBV5-1
CDR3: CASTGQGPYGYTF

J: TRBJ2-7
V: TRBV10-3
CDR3: CAISELYEQYF

J: TRBJ1-6
V: TRBV20-1
CDR3: CSARGVTGLNSPLHF

J: TRBJ2-7
V: TRBV3-1
CDR3: CASSQEPGLLYEQYF

J: TRBJ2-7
V: TRBV5-6
CDR3: CASSLKTAHEQYF

J: TRBJ1-1
V: TRBV19
CDR3: CASSTPTGGGTEAFF

J: TRBJ2-5
V: TRBV2
CDR3: CASPGQQETQYF

J: TRBJ2-7
V: TRBV27
CDR3: CASRGAGEYEQYF

J: TRBJ1-2
V: TRBV5-1
CDR3: CASSLPPGGYTF

J: TRBJ1-2
V: TRBV29-1
CDR3: CSVDQWGLNYGYTF

J: TRBJ2-1
V: TRBV5-5
CDR3: CASSPNIDAWDHNEQFF

J: TRBJ2-1
V: TRBV19
CDR3: CASSMGGLIYNEQFF

J: TRBJ1-5
V: TRBV5-1
CDR3: CASSTGGIDQPQHF

J: TRBJ2-7
V: TRBV5-1
CDR3: CASRTQVTSYEQYF

J: TRBJ1-1
V: TRBV6-2/TRBV6-3
CDR3: CASSSFLDLNTEAFF

J: TRBJ2-7
V: TRBV27
CDR3: CASSLSTNYYEQYF

J: TRBJ1-1
V: TRBV2
CDR3: CASSELLGAFF

J: TRBJ1-5
V: TRBV18
CDR3: CASSGTENQPQHF

J: TRBJ2-7
V: TRBV20-1
CDR3: CSASVGYEQYF

J: TRBJ1-6
V: TRBV7-7
CDR3: CASSLGDDSPLHF

J: TRBJ2-7
V: TRBV27
CDR3: CASSLSSTRGRVYEQYF

J: TRBJ2-2
V: TRBV9
CDR3: CASSVGHANTGELFF